The 3 T cell receptor beta chains given below trace back to one sample, sequenced in a study of patients and donors after allogeneic stem cell transplantation. MiXCR was run by TCRdb on the RT-PCR reads, yielding one entry per CDR3 protein. Of 150,000 to 200,000 distinct CDR3 sequences in the sample, approximately 30% were seen once. The sample was blood, either unsorted or a sorted T cell fraction (not recorded which). The receptor set was obtained from a human donor who was either an allogeneic HSCT recipient or a stem cell or donor lymphocyte infusion donor (not recorded which). It is not recorded whose cells these are; they may come from a transplant donor.

This clonotype has only one observation. The chain employs TRBV4-2 and TRBJ2-7; D ambiguous. The germline CDR1 and CDR2 sequences are LGHNA and YNFKEQ. Between the trimmed V and J ends, which lost 1 base and 1 base, there was a span of 14 bases. The CDR3 has 16 residues. The CDR3 sequence is CASSQVAGQFSYEQYF. The CDR3 DNA reads TGTGCCAGCAGCCAAGTTGCTGGGCAGTTTTCCTACGAGCAGTACTTC.

This clonotype was counted only a few times. CDR3 protein: CASSLRSGATYEQYF. The CDR3 coding sequence is TGTGCCAGCAGTTTAAGGTCGGGAGCGACCTACGAGCAGTACTTC. The genes are TRBV12-3 or TRBV12-4 and TRBJ2-7; D is perhaps TRBD2 (6 bases). The CDR3 runs to 15 residues. The V end was cut by 2 bases, the J end by 2 bases, with 13 bases between.

This clonotype came up once. The gene calls are TRBV5-6 and TRBJ1-5; no clear D. V was trimmed by 5 bases and J by 5 bases, leaving 14 bases between them. Germline V gene data show CDR1 as SGHDT and CDR2 as YYEEEE. CDR3 length: 14 amino acids. This CDR3 reads CASSPSDGYQPQHF. The CDR3 bases are TGTGCCAGCAGTCCATCAGACGGATATCAGCCCCAGCATTTT.